The next 12 T cell receptor beta chains were all read from a single sample in a study of CD8+CD57+ T cells in acquired aplastic anemia. It was genomic DNA that served as the template for profiling TCR beta VDJ and CDR3. TCRdb itself ran the reads through MiXCR, one entry per CDR3 protein. The sample contains 150,000 to 200,000 distinct CDR3 sequences, 64% of which appear only once. The sample consisted of sorted CD4+, CD8+, or CD8+CD57+ T cells (not recorded which) from PBMCs. The receptors originated from a human donor with severe aplastic anemia or a healthy control (not recorded which).

This clonotype was counted at least ten times. CDR3 loop: CASSLDRFNSYEQYF. The CDR3 DNA reads TGTGCCAGCAGCTTAGACAGGTTCAACTCCTACGAGCAGTACTTC. The rearrangement uses TRBV11-1 and TRBJ2-7; tentative D call: TRBD1 (5 bases). V was cut by 1 base and J by 0 bases, with 10 bases left in between. CDR1 is SGHAT, CDR2 FQDESV, per germline (reference sequence). CDR3 size: 15 residues. The whole variable domain, filled in from reference TRBV11-1 and TRBJ2-7, reads EAEVAQSPRYKITEKSQAVAFWCDPISGHATLYWYRQILGQGPELLVQFQDESVVDDSQLPKDRFSAERLKGVDSTLKIQPAELGDSAMYLCASSLDRFNSYEQYFGPGTRLTVT.

Regarding this clonotype: A read error is likely, as this CDR3 ends without the conserved phenylalanine or tryptophan. The DNA is omitted, as the CDR3 cannot be located on it reliably, and the CDR3 follows TCRdb's listing. CDR3 region: CASSELRQAPS. The V and J genes are TRBV2 and TRBJ1-5; the table's D call TRBD1 went unverified against the DNA. The CDR3 contains 11 residues when both ends are counted. Germline assignment: CDR1 SNHLY and CDR2 FYNNEI.

This clonotype was recorded many times. The genes are TRBV7-9 and TRBJ1-3; D is undetermined. Trimming removed 0 bases at V and 7 bases at J, with 10 bases between. The CDR3 sequence is 14 residues long. CDR1 and CDR2 from the germline V gene are SEHNR and FQNEAQ (reference sequence). The CDR3 protein is CASSLADTKNTIYF. The CDR3 DNA follows: TGTGCCAGCAGCTTAGCCGATACGAAGAACACCATATATTTT. Drawing the rest from reference TRBV7-9 and TRBJ1-3, the complete variable domain is DTGVSQNPRHKITKRGQNVTFRCDPISEHNRLYWYRQTLGQGPEFLTYFQNEAQLEKSRLLSDRFSAERPKGSFSTLEIQRTEQGDSAMYLCASSLADTKNTIYFGEGSWLTVV.

The V call is TRBV10-3, the J call TRBJ2-7, with D hard to call. Trimming took 3 bases from V and 0 from J, leaving 15 bases between them. This CDR3 has 16 amino acids. CDR1 ENHRY and CDR2 SYGVKD come from the germline V gene. This chain's CDR3 is CAISDPERGSSYEQYF. As DNA, the CDR3 is TGTGCCATCAGTGACCCGGAGCGCGGTAGCTCCTACGAGCAGTACTTC.

This chain uses TRBV5-1 with TRBJ2-3; D remains ambiguous. CDR1 SGHRS and CDR2 YFSETQ come from the germline V gene. V was pared by 1 base and J by 0 bases, with 6 bases between. The CDR3 spans 14 residues. This chain's CDR3 is CASSLLSSTDTQYF. In nucleotides, the CDR3 is TGCGCCAGCAGCTTGTTGTCTAGCACAGATACGCAGTATTTT. The full variable domain, in which reference TRBV5-1 and TRBJ2-3 provide the parts outside the CDR3, is KAGVTQTPRYLIKTRGQQVTLSCSPISGHRSVSWYQQTPGQGLQFLFEYFSETQRNKGNFPGRFSGRQFSNSRSEMNVSTLELGDSALYLCASSLLSSTDTQYFGPGTRLTVL.

The V call is TRBV7-2, the J call TRBJ1-5; D is possibly TRBD1 (5 bases). Trimming left V 3 bases short and J 7 bases short, with 13 bases between. The CDR3 has 14 amino acids. Germline CDR1 is SGHTA and CDR2 is FQGNSA. The DNA of the CDR3 is TGTGCCAGCAGCTTCGGGCAGGGTCAACAGCCCCAGCATTTT. Protein sequence: CASSFGQGQQPQHF.

This clonotype showed up many times. CDR3 residues: CASTPGQGGPGELFF. The CDR3 DNA reads TGTGCCAGCACACCAGGACAGGGGGGACCCGGGGAGCTGTTTTTT. The chain joins TRBV2 to TRBJ2-2, with 10 bases matching TRBD1. V shed 7 bases and J 6 bases; nucleotides not matched to a gene: 8. This CDR3 has 15 amino acids. Per the germline V gene, CDR1 is SNHLY and CDR2 is FYNNEI.

This clonotype was seen a few times. The chain carries TRBV7-2 and TRBJ1-5; D perhaps matches TRBD1 (6 bases). V was shortened by 5 bases and J by 7 bases, with 9 bases between the two germline ends. In germline, CDR1 is SGHTA, CDR2 FQGNSA. The CDR3 totals 12 residues. CDR3 coding DNA: TGTGCCAGCAGCCACGGACAGCAGCCCCAGCATTTT. This translates into CASSHGQQPQHF. The full variable domain, with the rest looked up from reference TRBV7-2 and TRBJ1-5, is GAGVSQSPSNKVTEKGKDVELRCDPISGHTALYWYRQSLGQGLEFLIYFQGNSAPDKSGLPSDRFSAERTGGSVSTLTIQRTQQEDSAVYLCASSHGQQPQHFGDGTRLSIL.

A few counts support this clonotype. V and J are TRBV10-3 and TRBJ1-1, with 7 bases that match TRBD1. V lost 10 bases and J lost 1; bases outside the gene matches: 3. The CDR3 covers 12 residues. Germline CDR1 is ENHRY and CDR2 is SYGVKD. The CDR3 nucleotides are TGTGCCAGCCGGGACAGGAACACTGAAGCTTTCTTT. This codes for CASRDRNTEAFF.

This clonotype has a handful of counts. The rearrangement links TRBV27 to TRBJ2-7; TRBD1 or TRBD2 may be the D gene (6 bases each). Germline V gene lookup returns CDR1 MNHEY and CDR2 SMNVEV (reference sequence). CDR3 length equals 14 residues. The V end lost 4 bases, the J end lost 2 bases, and 12 bases lay between the germline ends. In DNA form, the CDR3 reads TGTGCCAGCAGTTATTCCGGGGGCCCCTACGAGCAGTACTTC. Its protein is CASSYSGGPYEQYF.

This CDR3 reads CATLGGNTGELFF. In DNA form, the CDR3 reads TGTGCCACCCTCGGGGGTAACACCGGGGAGCTGTTTTTT. The chain has TRBV10-3 and TRBJ2-2, with D possibly being TRBD2 (6 bases). Trimming cost V 10 bases and J 2 bases, with 11 bases left between them. The CDR3 has 13 amino acids. Germline V CDR1 and CDR2: ENHRY, SYGVKD.

This clonotype came up many times. Here the CDR3 reads CSVETREDYNEQFF. The CDR3 DNA sequence: TGCAGCGTTGAAACCAGGGAGGATTACAATGAGCAGTTCTTC. The chain recombines TRBV29-1 with TRBJ2-1; TRBD2 might be the D (6 bases). There are 14 residues in the CDR3. Germline CDR1 reads SQVTM; CDR2 reads ANQGSEA. V was cut by 2 bases and J by 4 bases, with 12 bases left in between.